The 15 T cell receptor beta chains listed next were all sequenced from one sample in a study of CD8 T cells in Susac syndrome. Reverse transcription used about 0.5 to 1 ug RNA and random hexamers. One entry per CDR3 protein, called by TCRdb with MiXCR from the immunoSEQ multiplex PCR reads. This table holds 150,000 to 250,000 distinct CDR3 sequences, 90% to 95% found once. Sample: CD4+ T cells from PBMCs. The receptors derive from a human donor with multiple sclerosis.

This chain links TRBV4-2 with TRBJ2-7; TRBD1 matches at 7 bases. The CDR3 totals 15 residues. Germline CDR1 LGHNA, CDR2 YNFKEQ. The V and J ends lost 4 bases and 2 bases, in that order; junction bases with no gene match: 8. The DNA of the CDR3 is TGTGCCAGCAGCCTAGGGACAGAAGCCGCCTACGAGCAGTACTTC. It is translated as CASSLGTEAAYEQYF.

This clonotype was seen once. The V call is TRBV20-1, the J call TRBJ2-3; D not certain. V was cut by 2 bases and J by 3 bases, with 9 bases left in between. The CDR3 length is 13 residues. Germline V CDR1 and CDR2: DFQATT, SNEGSKA (reference sequence). CDR3 in amino acids: CSARNPGTDTQYF. The CDR3 DNA reads TGCAGTGCTAGAAACCCCGGGACAGATACGCAGTATTTT.

The V and J genes are TRBV5-1 and TRBJ2-5; D might be TRBD2 (6 bases). Trimming took off 8 bases at V and 2 bases at J, with 22 bases between the two ends. Per the germline V gene, CDR1 is SGHRS and CDR2 is YFSETQ. This CDR3 spans 16 amino acids. CDR3 amino acids: CASNPATGRGQETQYF. The CDR3 DNA reads as TGCGCCAGTAACCCAGCCACGGGGCGGGGTCAAGAGACCCAGTACTTC.

The chain combines TRBV6-6 with TRBJ1-2; weak D call: TRBD1 (5 bases). Germline lookup yields CDR1 MNHNY and CDR2 SVGAGI (reference sequence). The CDR3 is 16 residues long. Trimming cost V 5 bases and J 6 bases, with 22 bases left between them. The CDR3 DNA reads as TGTGCCAGCAGTCCCCGGGCAGAGGGGACTGCGGATGGCTACACCTTC. Translated, it gives CASSPRAEGTADGYTF.

The chain recombines TRBV7-9 with TRBJ2-4, with a weak D call TRBD1 (5 bases). Germline CDR1 SEHNR, CDR2 FQNEAQ (reference sequence). The CDR3 is 15 amino acids. Trimming left V 4 bases short and J 2 bases short, with 12 bases between. The CDR3 nucleotides read TGTGCCAGCAGCTCCGTCAGGGCCACCAAAAACATTCAGTACTTC. It specifies CASSSVRATKNIQYF.

The chain has TRBV29-1 and TRBJ1-2, with 7 bases that match TRBD1. CDR3 length equals 12 residues. Germline V gene sequence: CDR1 SQVTM, CDR2 ANQGSEA. The CDR3 here is CGTGTDNYGYTF. The CDR3 coding sequence is TGCGGTACAGGGACAGATAACTATGGCTACACCTTC.

The chain joins TRBV7-9 to TRBJ2-7, with D perhaps TRBD2 (6 bases). This CDR3 region has 14 residues. V was trimmed by 1 base and J by 2 bases, leaving 9 bases between them. The V gene's germline CDR1 is SEHNR and CDR2 FQNEAQ (reference sequence). CDR3 amino acids: CASSLVGGTYEQYF. CDR3 sequence (DNA): TGTGCCAGCAGCTTAGTGGGGGGAACCTACGAGCAGTACTTC.

V and J are TRBV30 and TRBJ2-3; perhaps D is TRBD1 or TRBD2 (5 bases each). This CDR3 has 13 amino acids. Germline CDR1 reads GTSNPN; CDR2 reads SVGIG (reference sequence). The V end lost 4 bases, the J end lost 2 bases, and 10 bases lay between the germline ends. CDR3 in amino acids: CAWNRGDTDTQYF. In DNA form, the CDR3 reads TGTGCCTGGAATAGGGGAGACACAGATACGCAGTATTTT. Full variable domain (remainder filled in from reference TRBV30 and TRBJ2-3): SQTIHQWPATLVQPVGSPLSLECTVEGTSNPNLYWYRQAAGRGLQLLFYSVGIGQISSEVPQNLSASRPQDRQFILSSKKLLLSDSGFYLCAWNRGDTDTQYFGPGTRLTVL.

The gene calls are TRBV5-1 and TRBJ2-1; 11 bases align to TRBD1. The germline V gene encodes CDR1 SGHRS and CDR2 YFSETQ. Trimming took 3 bases from V and 9 from J; bases not matched to a gene: 8. CDR3 length equals 15 residues. The CDR3 nucleotides are TGCGCCAGCAGCTCGTCTACCGGGACAGGGGGTGAGCAGTTCTTC. It codes for CASSSSTGTGGEQFF.

This chain uses TRBV7-2 with TRBJ2-1, with D possibly TRBD1 on 6 matching bases. V lost 5 bases and J 6 bases, leaving 11 bases between the germline ends. The CDR3 runs to 13 residues. The germline gives CDR1 SGHTA, CDR2 FQGNSA. CDR3 protein: CASSILRGNEQFF. The CDR3 region has the DNA TGTGCCAGCAGCATCCTCAGGGGCAATGAGCAGTTCTTC.

The sample holds one count of this clonotype. The chain links TRBV15 to TRBJ1-2; 7 bases line up with TRBD1. Germline V CDR1 and CDR2: LNHNV, YYDKDF (reference sequence). The V and J ends lost 0 bases and 7 bases, in that order; junction bases with no gene match: 11. CDR3 length equals 16 residues. For the CDR3, the DNA is TGTGCCACCAGCAGAGATCTTAGTTTCCAGGGGGGTGGCTACACCTTC. This encodes CATSRDLSFQGGGYTF.

The CDR3 loop is CSAQGYGYEQYF. CDR3 DNA sequence: TGCAGTGCACAGGGTTACGGTTACGAGCAGTACTTC. The V gene is TRBV20-1, the J gene TRBJ2-7; a possible D gene is TRBD1 (6 bases). Germline CDR1 DFQATT, CDR2 SNEGSKA (reference sequence). This CDR3 spans 12 amino acids. V shed 6 bases and J shed 4 bases, with 13 bases lying between them.

This chain uses TRBV20-1 with TRBJ1-1; 10 bases match TRBD1. Germline V gives CDR1 DFQATT, CDR2 SNEGSKA (reference sequence). CDR3 size: 16 residues. The junction had 7 bases not matched to a gene; V was cut back by 1 base and J by 2 bases. DNA of the CDR3: TGCAGTGCTAGAGGGACAGGGGGGATACCTAACACTGAAGCTTTCTTT. Its protein is CSARGTGGIPNTEAFF.

The V call is TRBV7-2, the J call TRBJ2-1, with TRBD2 matching 11 bases. There are 14 residues in the CDR3. The ends lost 6 bases at V and 9 bases at J; junction bases unmatched: 7. In germline, CDR1 is SGHTA, CDR2 FQGNSA. The CDR3 protein is CASRSSGGNAEQFF. CDR3 DNA: TGTGCCAGCAGGTCTAGCGGGGGGAACGCTGAGCAGTTCTTC. The full variable domain, completed using reference TRBV7-2 and TRBJ2-1, is GAGVSQSPSNKVTEKGKDVELRCDPISGHTALYWYRQSLGQGLEFLIYFQGNSAPDKSGLPSDRFSAERTGGSVSTLTIQRTQQEDSAVYLCASRSSGGNAEQFFGPGTRLTVL.

The rearrangement uses TRBV6-1 and TRBJ2-7, with 9 bases fitting TRBD2. The CDR3 is made up of 17 amino acids. Germline trimming cut 6 bases from V and 7 bases from J; bases unmatched to any gene: 19. Germline V gene lookup returns CDR1 MNHNS and CDR2 SASEGT. This CDR3 reads CASSPLRAGGPLEEQYF. Written as DNA, the CDR3 is TGTGCCAGCAGCCCCCTACGGGCGGGAGGGCCTCTGGAAGAGCAGTACTTC.